The 14 T cell receptor beta chains below all came from one sample that was sequenced in a study of CD8 T cells in Susac syndrome. Random-hexamer reverse transcription was applied to roughly 0.45 to 1 ug RNA. TCRdb redid the calling of the immunoSEQ multiplex PCR reads with MiXCR, one entry per CDR3 protein. In the table there are about 210,000 distinct CDR3 sequences, about 95% of which are singletons. Sequences were obtained from CD4+ T cells from PBMCs. Source of these receptors: a human donor with multiple sclerosis.

The genes are TRBV19 and TRBJ1-1; D not certain. CDR1 and CDR2 from the germline V gene are LNHDA and SQIVND (reference sequence). The germline V and J ends were trimmed by 4 bases and 2 bases, with 8 bases remaining between them. The CDR3 runs to 13 residues. Written as DNA, the CDR3 is TGTGCCAGTAGTAGGAGGGTTAACACTGAAGCTTTCTTT. Protein: CASSRRVNTEAFF.

This chain connects TRBV29-1 to TRBJ1-5, with 7 bases that match TRBD1. From germline, CDR1 is SQVTM and CDR2 ANQGSEA. The CDR3 runs 14 residues. Unmatched junction bases numbered 11, after V lost 7 bases and J lost 5 bases. CDR3 DNA sequence: TGCAGCGCTACCCCGACAGGGAGGGATCAGCCCCAGCATTTT. Translated: CSATPTGRDQPQHF.

The J gene is TRBJ2-7, the V gene TRBV3-1; the D is unclear. The CDR3 has 14 amino acids. Germline CDR1 reads LGHDT; CDR2 reads YNNKEL (reference sequence). V lost 6 bases to trimming and J lost 2 bases, with 14 bases between them. CDR3 nucleotides: TGTGCCAGCAGTCGACGTCGGGCAACCTACGAGCAGTACTTC. This codes for CASSRRRATYEQYF.

The rearrangement uses TRBV18 and TRBJ2-1; D is uncertain. The CDR3 is made up of 12 amino acids. Germline V gives CDR1 KGHSH, CDR2 LQKENI. Trimming shortened V by 2 bases and J by 10 bases, and 9 bases separated the two germline ends. The CDR3 DNA reads TGTGCCAGCTCACCATTTGTGGAAGAGCAGTTCTTC. Its translation: CASSPFVEEQFF.

The chain couples TRBV6-5 to TRBJ1-2; D is perhaps TRBD1 (6 bases). Germline CDR1 and CDR2: MNHEY and SVGAGI. V shed 5 bases and J shed 4 bases, with 11 bases lying between them. The CDR3 runs to 13 residues. CDR3 coding DNA: TGTGCCAGCAGTACTGACAGGATCTATGGCTACACCTTC. This codes for CASSTDRIYGYTF.

The chain uses TRBV6-6 and TRBJ1-2; 10 bases map to TRBD1. CDR1 is MNHNY and CDR2 is SVGAGI in the germline V gene (reference sequence). V shed 4 bases and J 8 bases; nucleotides not matched to a gene: 4. The CDR3 length is 13 residues. In DNA, the CDR3 is TGTGCCAGCAGTTCCCCGGGACAGGGGGGCTACACCTTC. Translation gives CASSSPGQGGYTF.

The chain recombines TRBV27 with TRBJ2-5; 12 bases agree with TRBD2. Germline lookup yields CDR1 MNHEY and CDR2 SMNVEV (reference sequence). This CDR3 spans 14 amino acids. The trim removed 5 bases at V and 4 bases at J, leaving 2 bases unmatched. The DNA of the CDR3 is TGTGCCAGCAGTCCACTAGCGGGAGGAGAGACCCAGTACTTC. It codes for CASSPLAGGETQYF.

The CDR3 reads CASSPLRGSYEQYF. The DNA for the CDR3 is TGTGCCAGCTCACCACTCAGGGGTAGCTACGAGCAGTACTTC. This chain links TRBV18 with TRBJ2-7, with a weak D call TRBD1 (6 bases). Trimming removed 1 base at V and 3 bases at J, with 10 bases between. Germline CDR1 and CDR2: KGHSH and LQKENI. The CDR3 runs to 14 residues.

The V and J genes are TRBV6-2 or TRBV6-3 and TRBJ2-1; D call uncertain. Germline V gene lookup returns CDR1 MNHEY and CDR2 SVGEGT. V lost 0 bases, J lost 5 bases, and 8 bases lay in between. The CDR3 is made up of 14 amino acids. The CDR3 sequence: CASSYSGPHNEQFF. The DNA of the CDR3 is TGTGCCAGCAGTTACTCAGGGCCGCACAATGAGCAGTTCTTC.

The V gene is TRBV30, the J gene TRBJ2-1; TRBD2 might be the D (6 bases). The V end lost 8 bases, the J end lost 0 bases, and 20 bases lay between the germline ends. Per germline, CDR1 GTSNPN and CDR2 SVGIG (reference sequence). CDR3 length equals 16 residues. Here the CDR3 DNA reads TGTGCCGGCAGAAGCCATAGCGGCCTCTCCTACAATGAGCAGTTCTTC. It encodes CAGRSHSGLSYNEQFF.

This clonotype showed up just once. V is TRBV20-1 and J is TRBJ1-1, with a weak D call TRBD1 (6 bases). CDR3 length: 14 amino acids. Trimming took 6 bases from V and 4 from J, leaving 18 bases between them. In germline, CDR1 is DFQATT, CDR2 SNEGSKA (reference sequence). The CDR3 nucleotides read TGCAGTGCAGCGGGGGGCCTCGAGGTCACTGAAGCTTTCTTT. This codes for CSAAGGLEVTEAFF.

This chain links TRBV5-1 with TRBJ2-5; the D gene is possibly TRBD2 (5 bases). This CDR3 has 16 residues. Germline CDR1 and CDR2: SGHRS and YFSETQ. V was clipped by 1 base and J by 9 bases, with 22 bases between them. The CDR3 region has the DNA TGCGCCAGCAGCTTGTTCGCAGCGGTCTCGGCAACTCCCCAGTACTTC. This translates into CASSLFAAVSATPQYF.

This rearrangement joins TRBV29-1 to TRBJ1-2, with 8 positions matching TRBD1. CDR3 length: 14 amino acids. The junction had 11 bases not matched to a gene; V was cut back by 6 bases and J by 5 bases. Per germline, CDR1 SQVTM and CDR2 ANQGSEA. This chain's CDR3 is CSVPDRALEYGYTF. The CDR3 DNA reads as TGCAGCGTCCCGGACAGGGCTCTAGAGTATGGCTACACCTTC.

This sequence joins TRBV29-1 and TRBJ2-3, with a tentative D call TRBD2 (5 bases). CDR3 length equals 13 residues. V dropped 8 bases and J dropped 3 bases, with 15 bases sitting between them. The V gene's germline CDR1 is SQVTM and CDR2 ANQGSEA. CDR3 bases: TGCAGCCCAAGCGGCCGACTGACAGATACGCAGTATTTT. Its translation is CSPSGRLTDTQYF.